This entry is about one T cell receptor (beta chain). Its antigen is unknown. Both 60 Vbeta primers and 13 Jbeta primers went into the PCR. TCRdb keeps only in-frame clones here, not all; method: immunoSEQ multiplex PCR. The table includes under 200,000 clones, roughly 80% detected once. This entry comes from a study of cytomegalovirus exposure and HLA in healthy donors. General study results and limits: The authors excluded some V segments, including TRBV6-2 and TRBV6-3, as indistinguishable. Later analysis associated a missense DCLRE1C variant with TCR beta V- and J-gene trimming.

Trimming removed 0 bases from V and 5 bases from J; junction bases left unmatched: 0. This CDR3 region has 13 residues. Germline-derived CDR1 and CDR2 are SGDLS and YYNGEE. V gene TRBV9 combines with J gene TRBJ2-7, with TRBD2 matching 9 bases. The sequenced sample consisted of PBMCs. The receptor comes from a human donor in good health. Here the CDR3 reads CASSVGGGDEQYF. The CDR3 DNA reads TGTGCCAGCAGCGTAGGCGGGGGGGACGAGCAGTACTTC.